The next 19 T cell receptor beta chains were all read from a single sample in a study of tumor-infiltrating lymphocytes in primary liver carcinoma. The tissue used was unsorted bulk material of 20-30 mg. RNA and DNA were co-extracted from it with the AllPrep DNA/RNA mini kit. Constant-region priming of around 490 ng total RNA yielded TCR beta cDNA. Three nested multiplex PCR rounds of slightly modified ARM-PCR generated TCR beta libraries. Two initial PCR rounds of around 10 cycles each paired TRBV1-TRBV30 forward primers with a C-beta reverse primer. TCRdb reanalysed the multiplex PCR reads using MiXCR and keeps one entry per CDR3 protein. The sample has about 120,000 distinct CDR3 sequences, less than 80% seen once. Sample: liver tumor tissue from sampling region 1. Indicated subset: tumor region T1, superior pole. The receptors originated from a woman aged 55-69 years with primary liver carcinoma and hepatitis B virus infection.

This clonotype was picked up one time. Germline is not matched at one junction end, which may reflect a read error. The chain recombines TRBV11-2 with TRBJ2-5, with D perhaps assigned TRBD1 or TRBD2 (5 bases each). The CDR3 consists of 14 residues. Germline V lookup: CDR1 SGHAT, CDR2 FQNNGV. CDR3 region: CANSLPQIRETQNF. CDR3 DNA: TGTGCCAACAGCCTTCCTCAGATCAGGGAGACCCAGAACTTC.

The CDR3 nucleotides read TGTGCCAGCAGCCAAGGGTGTAACAAAAACATTCAGTACTTC. It codes for CASSQGCNKNIQYF. The chain is built from TRBV14 and TRBJ2-4; D not certain. V was trimmed by 1 base and J by 3 bases, leaving 7 bases between them. This CDR3 is 14 amino acids long. The germline V gene has CDR1 SGHDN and CDR2 FVKESK. Together with reference TRBV14 and TRBJ2-4, the CDR3 gives the full variable domain: EAGVTQFPSHSVIEKGQTVTLRCDPISGHDNLYWYRRVMGKEIKFLLHFVKESKQDESGMPNNRFLAERTGGTYSTLKVQPAELEDSGVYFCASSQGCNKNIQYFGAGTRLSVL.

The genes are TRBV28 and TRBJ1-1, with TRBD1 identical over 8 bases. Trimming took 6 bases from V and 5 from J; bases not matched to a gene: 8. In germline, CDR1 is MDHEN, CDR2 SYDVKM. The CDR3 spans 14 residues. CDR3 residues: CASSTGGTVTEAFF. The CDR3, as DNA: TGTGCCAGCAGCACAGGGGGAACGGTGACTGAAGCTTTCTTT.

For this clonotype: Given a much more abundant clone one base away, this may be a read error. The V call is TRBV6-5, the J call TRBJ2-7; 10 nucleotides align to TRBD1. CDR3 length equals 15 residues. Germline values: CDR1 MNHEY, CDR2 SVGAGI. In nucleotides, the CDR3 is TGTGCCAGCAGTCCTCGACAGGGGGCGTCCCACGACCAGTACTTC. Translated, it gives CASSPRQGASHDQYF.

Of note for this clonotype: A much larger clone differs from this one at a single base, so this may be a read error. This chain uses TRBV5-4 with TRBJ2-5; D is unclear. CDR1 SGHNT and CDR2 YYREEE come from the germline V gene (reference sequence). This CDR3 contains 16 residues. The V and J ends lost 4 bases and 2 bases respectively, with 18 bases between them. The CDR3 spells CASSDLSQEWQETQYF. The CDR3 DNA reads as TGTGCCAGCAGCGACCTCTCGCAGGAGTGGCAAGAGACCCAGTACTTC.

Details on this clonotype: A much more abundant neighbour one base away suggests this may be a read error. This chain connects TRBV6-6 to TRBJ2-5, with 8 positions matching TRBD1. This CDR3 has 13 amino acids. The germline V gene has CDR1 MNHNY and CDR2 SVGAGI (reference sequence). The CDR3 spells CGSSDRGRKTQYF. The CDR3, as DNA: TGTGGCAGCAGTGACAGGGGTCGGAAGACCCAGTACTTC.

Note on this clonotype: Since a much larger clone is just one base distant, this may be a read error. The V gene is TRBV6-5, the J gene TRBJ2-4, with D perhaps TRBD2 (6 bases). The CDR3 spans 15 residues. The ends were cut back, 5 bases at V and 2 bases at J, with 13 bases in the middle. Per germline, CDR1 MNHEY and CDR2 SVGAGI. The CDR3 nucleotides read TGTGCCAGCAGTCCTTCCGGGAGTACCAAAAACATTCAGTACTTC. Encoded protein: CASSPSGSTKNIQYF.

The rearrangement joins TRBV7-9 to TRBJ1-2, with 8 bases identical to TRBD1. The germline CDR1 and CDR2 sequences are SEHNR and FQNEAQ (reference sequence). The CDR3 contains 14 residues. Trimming removed 2 bases from V and 3 bases from J; junction bases left unmatched: 2. This chain's CDR3 is CASSLQGADYGYTF. CDR3 nucleotide sequence: TGTGCCAGCAGCTTACAGGGGGCTGACTATGGCTACACCTTC. The whole variable domain, filled in from reference TRBV7-9 and TRBJ1-2, reads DTGVSQNPRHKITKRGQNVTFRCDPISEHNRLYWYRQTLGQGPEFLTYFQNEAQLEKSRLLSDRFSAERPKGSFSTLEIQRTEQGDSAMYLCASSLQGADYGYTFGSGTRLTVV.

To note about this clonotype: A much larger clone differs from this one at a single base, so this may be a read error. The chain carries TRBV6-5 and TRBJ1-1; D unresolved. V dropped 6 bases and J dropped 8 bases, with 19 bases sitting between them. Per germline, CDR1 MNHEY and CDR2 SVGAGI. The CDR3 contains 14 residues. The CDR3 sequence is CASSPYRKLLEAFF. Written as DNA, the CDR3 is TGTGCCAGCAGCCCGTACAGAAAACTCCTCGAAGCTTTCTTT.

In the case of this clonotype: A single base separates this from a much larger clone, so it may be a read error. The J gene is TRBJ1-2, the V gene TRBV29-1; 8 nucleotides agree with TRBD1. V shed 3 bases, J shed 4 bases, and the junction held 10 bases outside the gene matches. Germline V gene data show CDR1 as SQVTM and CDR2 as ANQGSEA. This CDR3 is 15 amino acids long. In DNA form, the CDR3 reads TGCAGCGTTGATGATGGCAGACAGGGGTTCTATGGCTACACCTTC. Protein sequence: CSVDDGRQGFYGYTF.

This clonotype was seen at least ten times. The chain joins TRBV12-3 or TRBV12-4 to TRBJ2-7, with D uncertain. V dropped 4 bases and J dropped 3 bases, with 10 bases sitting between them. The CDR3 is made up of 13 amino acids. In nucleotides, the CDR3 is TGTGCCAGCAGTTCGCCGATCGACTACGAGCAGTACTTC. It encodes CASSSPIDYEQYF.

Of note for this clonotype: The germline gene is not matched at one end of the junction; a read error may be the cause. The chain is built from TRBV11-2 and TRBJ1-3; 7 bases align to TRBD1. The CDR3 runs to 19 residues. CDR1 is SGHAT and CDR2 is FQNNGV in the germline V gene. The CDR3 spells CTSSSRPYRGAYSGNTIYF. CDR3 sequence (DNA): TGTACCAGCAGCTCACGCCCATACAGGGGAGCGTACTCTGGAAACACCATATATTTT.

Remarks on this clonotype: A read error may produce the germline difference seen at one junction end. The chain is built from TRBV11-2 and TRBJ2-7; the D is unclear. Germline V gene data show CDR1 as SGHAT and CDR2 as FQNNGV. The CDR3 totals 14 residues. The CDR3 sequence: CTSSLEPGTNERYF. CDR3 DNA sequence: TGTACCAGCAGCTTAGAGCCGGGTACGAACGAGCGGTACTTC. The full variable domain, its missing parts supplied by reference TRBV11-2 and TRBJ2-7, is EAGVAQSPRYKIIEKRQSVAFWCNPISGHATLYWYQQILGQGPKLLIQFQNNGVVDDSQLPKDRFSAERLKGVDSTLKIQPAKLEDSAVYLCTSSLEPGTNERYFGPGTRLTVT.

In this sample, this clonotype turned up a few times. This chain connects TRBV5-4 to TRBJ2-6, with D possibly called TRBD1 or TRBD2 (7 bases each). This CDR3 is 17 amino acids long. Germline-derived CDR1 and CDR2 are SGHNT and YYREEE (reference sequence). The ends were cut back, 4 bases at V and 0 bases at J, with 14 bases in the middle. The CDR3 bases are TGTGCCAGCAGCGAACAGGGGAGGGACTCTGGGGCCAACGTCCTGACTTTC. Amino acids: CASSEQGRDSGANVLTF. Together with reference TRBV5-4 and TRBJ2-6, the CDR3 gives the full variable domain: ETGVTQSPTHLIKTRGQQVTLRCSSQSGHNTVSWYQQALGQGPQFIFQYYREEENGRGNFPPRFSGLQFPNYSSELNVNALELDDSALYLCASSEQGRDSGANVLTFGAGSRLTVL.

Remarks on this clonotype: An end of the junction does not agree with germline; a read error may underlie this. The rearrangement uses TRBV11-2 and TRBJ1-5, with 7 bases that match TRBD1. Looked up from germline, CDR1 is SGHAT and CDR2 is FQNNGV. The CDR3 runs to 15 residues. CDR3 sequence (DNA): TGTGCAAGCAGCTTCGGACAGGAAGGCGGTCAGCCCCAGCATTTT. The encoded protein is CASSFGQEGGQPQHF. Variable domain in full (rest from reference TRBV11-2 and TRBJ1-5): EAGVAQSPRYKIIEKRQSVAFWCNPISGHATLYWYQQILGQGPKLLIQFQNNGVVDDSQLPKDRFSAERLKGVDSTLKIQPAKLEDSAVYLCASSFGQEGGQPQHFGDGTRLSIL.

This clonotype was found once. The rearrangement links TRBV29-1 to TRBJ2-1, with TRBD1 identical over 8 bases. After removal of 6 bases from V and 5 bases from J, the junction contained 6 bases not matched to a gene. The length of the CDR3 is 13 residues. The germline CDR1 and CDR2 sequences are SQVTM and ANQGSEA. The CDR3 spells CSVPGQVNNEQFF. In DNA form, the CDR3 reads TGCAGCGTCCCGGGACAGGTCAACAATGAGCAGTTCTTC.

On this clonotype: The CDR3 does not close with the conserved phenylalanine or tryptophan, likely indicating a read error. The chain employs TRBV5-4 and TRBJ2-7, with TRBD1 matching over 8 bases. The V gene end was trimmed by 4 bases and the J gene end by 4 bases; junction bases not matched to a gene: 7. CDR3 size: 14 residues. Germline CDR1 and CDR2: SGHNT and YYREEE (reference sequence). The CDR3 DNA reads TGTGCCAGCAGCGTTGGACAGGGAGGTTACGAGCAGTACCTC. It codes for CASSVGQGGYEQYL.

As to this clonotype: A read error is possible here, since a much larger clone lies one base away. The CDR3 protein is CASWTDTDTQYF. CDR3 sequence (DNA): TGTGCCAGCTGGACGGACACAGATACGCAGTATTTT. The V and J genes are TRBV2 and TRBJ2-3; D unresolved. The CDR3 is 12 residues long. V lost 8 bases, J lost 2 bases, and 8 bases lay in between. Germline values: CDR1 SNHLY, CDR2 FYNNEI.

As regards this clonotype: The junction departs from germline at one end; a sequencing error may be responsible. This sequence joins TRBV29-1 and TRBJ2-2, with TRBD2 as a possible D gene (6 bases). This CDR3 has 15 residues. Germline assignment: CDR1 SQVTM and CDR2 ANQGSEA. CDR3 region: CSVKGTGRRDGEPFF. The DNA for the CDR3 is TGCAGCGTCAAGGGGACGGGGCGGCGGGACGGGGAGCCGTTTTTT.